The rows below give T cell receptor beta chains drawn from one sample of a study of blood T cell repertoires in COVID-19. Clones were sequenced by immunoSEQ multiplex PCR, and TCRdb holds only the in-frame ones, with some missing. Here the sample spans about 200,000 clones, 70% to 90% being singletons. Sequenced: PBMCs or T cells enriched from blood (not recorded which). These receptors were obtained from a woman in her thirties or forties with acute COVID-19. Both conserved end residues are part of each CDR3. The order of the fields is V gene, CDR3 protein.

v_gene: TRBV5-1; CDR3aa: CASSLNPGTGLVAQHF
v_gene: TRBV30; CDR3aa: CAWSVPRGVTEAFF
v_gene: TRBV11-3; CDR3aa: CASSSRTGGKETQYF
v_gene: TRBV18; CDR3aa: CASSPYKNEKLFF
v_gene: TRBV10-3; CDR3aa: CAISEGRGDEAFF
v_gene: TRBV28; CDR3aa: CASSSPTAGGLNEQYF
v_gene: TRBV11-2; CDR3aa: CASSLVGRQETQYF
v_gene: TRBV6-5; CDR3aa: CASLGGTGSYEQYF
v_gene: TRBV19; CDR3aa: CASRGGQGRNEQFF
v_gene: TRBV7-7; CDR3aa: CASSRRQGIGETQYF
v_gene: TRBV28; CDR3aa: CASCGRGHSLNTEAFF